One and the same sample provided the 17 T cell receptor beta chains below, sequenced in a study of preoperative IRX-2 immunotherapy in early breast cancer. Repertoires were generated with immunoSEQ multiplex PCR, while TCRdb's copy carries only in-frame clones and drops some. The table has around 3,000 clones, under 75% seen once; the top ten hold about 9%. The treatment denotes: preoperative locoregional IRX-2 cytokine immunotherapy. The sample was tumor tissue, taken before IRX-2 immunotherapy. These receptor sequences come from a human donor with breast cancer.

This clone came up a few times. The chain links TRBV5-1 to TRBJ2-1; a possible D gene is TRBD2 (7 bases). V lost 0 bases and J lost 7, with 14 bases in between. The CDR3 is 15 residues long. The germline gives CDR1 SGHRS, CDR2 YFSETQ. CDR3 DNA sequence: TGCGCCAGCAGCTTGGCTGGGGGGGCAGGGAATGAGCAGTTCTTC. Translating gives CASSLAGGAGNEQFF.

This chain joins TRBV25-1 and TRBJ2-6, with 7 bases aligning to TRBD1. Germline V CDR1 and CDR2: MGHDK, SYGVNS. The CDR3 length is 17 residues. V trimming: 2 bases; J trimming: 0 bases; junction bases outside the gene matches: 4. Here the CDR3 reads CASSEKGALSGANVLTF. CDR3 coding DNA: TGTGCCAGCAGTGAAAAGGGGGCCCTCTCTGGGGCCAACGTCCTGACTTTC.

The V call is TRBV29-1, the J call TRBJ2-1; 10 nucleotides align to TRBD1. There are 13 residues in the CDR3. The germline gives CDR1 SQVTM, CDR2 ANQGSEA. With V trimmed by 7 bases and J by 6 bases, 6 bases remained unmatched. CDR3 protein: CSATGTGANEQFF. CDR3 in DNA: TGCAGCGCAACCGGGACAGGGGCCAATGAGCAGTTCTTC.

The rearrangement links TRBV4-1 to TRBJ2-2, with D possibly called TRBD1 or TRBD2 (5 bases each). Germline V CDR1 and CDR2: MGHRA, YSYEKL. CDR3 size: 17 residues. V gave up 1 base and J gave up 1 base, with 13 bases separating them. CDR3 residues: CASSQGTGTVNTGELFF. The CDR3 DNA is TGCGCCAGCAGCCAAGGGACCGGGACCGTGAACACCGGGGAGCTGTTTTTT.

The chain combines TRBV11-1 with TRBJ1-6; D gene unclear. The germline V gene has CDR1 SGHAT and CDR2 FQDESV (reference sequence). Trimming removed 1 base from V and 4 bases from J, with 8 bases in between. The CDR3 length is 15 residues. CDR3 coding DNA: TGTGCCAGCAGCTTAGGGCAGAGTTATAATTCACCCCTCCACTTT. Translation gives CASSLGQSYNSPLHF.

The chain recombines TRBV28 with TRBJ1-5; D gene unclear. The CDR3 sequence is 16 residues long. Germline CDR1 is MDHEN and CDR2 is SYDVKM. The V end was cut by 6 bases, the J end by 0 bases, with 15 bases between. CDR3 sequence reads: CASSPGGRDSNQPQHF. The CDR3 region has the DNA TGTGCCAGCAGCCCCGGTGGGCGGGATAGCAATCAGCCCCAGCATTTT.

The chain joins TRBV6-1 to TRBJ1-2; no clear D. The CDR3 has 12 amino acids. Trimming stripped 0 bases from V and 14 bases from J, with 13 bases between. Germline V CDR1 and CDR2: MNHNS, SASEGT. The CDR3: CASSEALGWKTF. The DNA for the CDR3 is TGTGCCAGCAGTGAAGCGCTTGGATGGAAAACCTTC.

The chain joins TRBV11-3 to TRBJ1-4; no definite D call. CDR3 length: 15 amino acids. CDR1 is SGHNT and CDR2 is YENEEA in the germline V gene. V was clipped by 3 bases and J by 8 bases, with 16 bases between them. Written as DNA, the CDR3 is TGTGCCAGCAGCTTGTCGGGCAGACTTAAGGAAAAACTGTTTTTT. This translates into CASSLSGRLKEKLFF. The full variable domain, completed using reference TRBV11-3 and TRBJ1-4, is EAGVVQSPRYKIIEKKQPVAFWCNPISGHNTLYWYLQNLGQGPELLIRYENEEAVDDSQLPKDRFSAERLKGVDSTLKIQPAELGDSAVYLCASSLSGRLKEKLFFGSGTQLSVL.

The CDR3 loop reads CASSYFGLAGTNTGELFF. CDR3 nucleotide sequence: TGTGCCAGCAGCTATTTCGGACTAGCGGGTACGAACACCGGGGAGCTGTTTTTT. The chain combines TRBV11-3 with TRBJ2-2, with 11 bases identical to TRBD2. The CDR3 totals 18 residues. Germline V lookup: CDR1 SGHNT, CDR2 YENEEA. J was trimmed by 0 bases and V by 4 bases; bases with no gene match: 7.

This clone was counted once. The rearrangement links TRBV11-3 to TRBJ1-2; TRBD1 is a possible D gene (6 bases). The germline V and J ends were trimmed by 7 bases and 6 bases, with 21 bases remaining between them. Germline V gene sequence: CDR1 SGHNT, CDR2 YENEEA. The CDR3 runs 15 residues. This CDR3 reads CASTPRAAGDDGYTF. The DNA of the CDR3 is TGTGCCAGCACCCCCCGGGCGGCAGGGGACGATGGCTACACCTTC. The full variable domain, in which reference TRBV11-3 and TRBJ1-2 provide the parts outside the CDR3, is EAGVVQSPRYKIIEKKQPVAFWCNPISGHNTLYWYLQNLGQGPELLIRYENEEAVDDSQLPKDRFSAERLKGVDSTLKIQPAELGDSAVYLCASTPRAAGDDGYTFGSGTRLTVV.

The V gene is TRBV6-8, the J gene TRBJ2-1; no clear D. The CDR3 sequence is 13 residues long. CDR1 and CDR2 (germline): MNHGY, SAAAGT. V shed 0 bases and J shed 12 bases, with 12 bases lying between them. CDR3 protein: CASSYSRLGGQFF. The CDR3 DNA sequence: TGTGCCAGCAGTTACTCTAGACTCGGCGGGCAGTTCTTC.

This clone was seen only a few times. The rearrangement joins TRBV11-3 to TRBJ2-7; 7 bases are shared with TRBD1. The junction had 5 bases not matched to a gene; V was cut back by 5 bases and J by 1 base. There are 14 residues in the CDR3. Looked up from germline, CDR1 is SGHNT and CDR2 is YENEEA. The CDR3 sequence is CASSHPGQSYEQYF. CDR3 coding DNA: TGTGCCAGCAGCCACCCGGGACAGTCCTACGAGCAGTACTTC. Combining the CDR3 with reference TRBV11-3 and TRBJ2-7 gives the whole variable domain EAGVVQSPRYKIIEKKQPVAFWCNPISGHNTLYWYLQNLGQGPELLIRYENEEAVDDSQLPKDRFSAERLKGVDSTLKIQPAELGDSAVYLCASSHPGQSYEQYFGPGTRLTVT.

The V gene is TRBV10-2, the J gene TRBJ2-1; D not certain. The ends were cut back, 5 bases at V and 3 bases at J, with 20 bases in the middle. The germline V gene encodes CDR1 WSHSY and CDR2 SAAADI. This CDR3 contains 17 residues. The CDR3 DNA sequence: TGCGCCAGCAGTACCCACCGTGGGCCGAAGAACTACAATGAGCAGTTCTTC. It codes for CASSTHRGPKNYNEQFF.

The chain links TRBV19 to TRBJ2-3; D uncertain. Germline CDR1 is LNHDA and CDR2 is SQIVND (reference sequence). This CDR3 contains 15 residues. V lost 8 bases to trimming and J lost 4 bases, with 19 bases between them. The CDR3 sequence: CASASGQTSADTQYF. The CDR3, as DNA: TGTGCCAGTGCATCCGGGCAGACCAGTGCAGATACGCAGTATTTT.

The CDR3 DNA reads as TGTGCCAGTAGTTTGGCGGGGTTCGCCTACGAGCAGTACTTC. This translates into CASSLAGFAYEQYF. This chain connects TRBV19 to TRBJ2-7; tentatively, D is TRBD2 (6 bases). The V gene lost 5 bases and the J gene lost 2 bases, with 13 bases spanning the gap. This CDR3 spans 14 amino acids. Germline V gene data show CDR1 as LNHDA and CDR2 as SQIVND (reference sequence).

J is TRBJ1-4 and V is TRBV1; the tabulated D call, TRBD1, remains unverified against the DNA. TRBV1 has pseudogene status. The CDR3 has 15 amino acids. DNA of the CDR3: TGCGCCAGCAGCCAAGTTGGCAGGGCTGGCGAAAAACTGTTTTTT. Its protein is CASSQVGRAGEKLFF.

V usage is TRBV6-8 and J usage is TRBJ2-2; 10 bases align to TRBD2. The trim removed 2 bases at V and 7 bases at J, leaving 10 bases unmatched. The CDR3 totals 17 residues. Germline assignment: CDR1 MNHGY and CDR2 SAAAGT. This chain's CDR3 is CASSYLASSGSGGELFF. CDR3 sequence (DNA): TGTGCCAGCAGTTACCTCGCATCTAGCGGGAGTGGCGGGGAGCTGTTTTTT.